This T cell receptor beta chain was documented in a study of spatial heterogeneity in lung cancer. CDR3 length: 16 amino acids. In germline, CDR1 is SGDLS, CDR2 YYNGEE. V was pared by 6 bases and J by 7 bases, with 14 bases of the junction left unmatched. This clonotype was counted many times. Antigen: not known. TCRdb used MiXCR to reprocess the 5' RACE reads, holding one entry per CDR3 protein. In the table there are over 50,000 distinct CDR3 sequences, approximately 6% of which are singletons. Study observations and caveats: Resection saw ubiquitous expanded tumor TCRs appear in blood more than follow-up did.

The time point is: sample taken at primary tumor resection. Samples were donated by 72 untreated early-stage non-small cell lung cancer patients. Frozen PBMC, nontumor lung or tumor provided whole RNA, which was sequenced unsorted. This TCR was recovered from a female donor with early-stage non-small cell lung cancer. The sample was PBMCs, taken at surgery. The gene calls are TRBV9 and TRBJ1-4, with TRBD1 matching 8 bases. The CDR3 nucleotides read TGTGCCAGCACCCCATCCCCGCAGGGGGCGGTTGAAAAACTGTTTTTT. It encodes CASTPSPQGAVEKLFF.